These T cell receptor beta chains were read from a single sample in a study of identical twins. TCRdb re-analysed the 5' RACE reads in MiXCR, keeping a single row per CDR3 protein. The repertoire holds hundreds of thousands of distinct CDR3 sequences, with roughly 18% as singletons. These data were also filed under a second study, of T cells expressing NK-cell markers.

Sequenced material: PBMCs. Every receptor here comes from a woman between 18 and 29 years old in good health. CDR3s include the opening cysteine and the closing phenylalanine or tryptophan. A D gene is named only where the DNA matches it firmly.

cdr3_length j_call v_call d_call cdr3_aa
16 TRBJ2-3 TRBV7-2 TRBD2 CASSLAGGPSTDTQYF
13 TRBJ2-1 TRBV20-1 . CSAANPDRGEQFF
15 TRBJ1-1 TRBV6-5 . CASSYEEAANTEAFF
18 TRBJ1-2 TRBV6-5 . CASSYAGRSFLANYGYTF
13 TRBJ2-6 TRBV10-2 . CASMPAGANVLTF
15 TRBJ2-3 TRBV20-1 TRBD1 CSARFPGQGTDTQYF
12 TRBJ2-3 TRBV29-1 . CSDQENTDTQYF
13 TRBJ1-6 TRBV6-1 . CASRGITDSPLHF
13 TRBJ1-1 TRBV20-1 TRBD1 CSARGQGVTEAFF
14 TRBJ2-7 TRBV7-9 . CASNAQAGIYEQYF
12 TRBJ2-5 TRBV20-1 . CSAPGGVETQYF
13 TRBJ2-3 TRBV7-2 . CASWVRGSDTQYF
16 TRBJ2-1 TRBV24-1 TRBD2 CATSDPGLAGDDEQFF
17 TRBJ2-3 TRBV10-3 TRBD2 CAISEYEASGRTDTQYF
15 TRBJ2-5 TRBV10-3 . CAISQATRVPGTQYF
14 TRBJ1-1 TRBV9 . CASSPRSGETEAFF
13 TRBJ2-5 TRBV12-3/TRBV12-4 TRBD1 CASRTDRGETQYF
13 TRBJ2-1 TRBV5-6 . CASSTGRHNEQFF
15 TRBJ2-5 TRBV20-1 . CSAREDDVKWETQYF
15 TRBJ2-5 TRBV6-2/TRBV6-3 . CASRRDGISRGTQYF
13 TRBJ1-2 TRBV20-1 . CSARVAGFSGYTF
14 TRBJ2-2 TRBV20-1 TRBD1 CSAKGQGATGELFF
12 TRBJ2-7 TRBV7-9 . CASSFARSEQYF
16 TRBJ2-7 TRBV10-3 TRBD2 CAITPHLAADSYEQYF
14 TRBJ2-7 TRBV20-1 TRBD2 CSAILAGGAYEQYF
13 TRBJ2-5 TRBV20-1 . CSATPGLLETQYF
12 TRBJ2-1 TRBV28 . CASSLRRHEQFF
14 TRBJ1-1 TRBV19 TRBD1 CASSIDRGGTEAFF
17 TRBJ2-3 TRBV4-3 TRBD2 CASSVRLLAGGPDTQYF
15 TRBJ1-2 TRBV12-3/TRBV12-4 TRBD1 CASSPGQGSDYGYTF
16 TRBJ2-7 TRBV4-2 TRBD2 CASSQETSGVSYEQYF
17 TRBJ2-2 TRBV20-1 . CSARDVRLAGGAGELFF
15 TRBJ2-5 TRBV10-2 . CASKKDPGKQETQYF
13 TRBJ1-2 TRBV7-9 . CASSLYPSYGYTF
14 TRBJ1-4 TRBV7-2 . CASSLGGFSEKLFF
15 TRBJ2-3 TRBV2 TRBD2 CASSAIAGDTDTQYF
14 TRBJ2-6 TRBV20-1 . CSAGRGSGANVLTF
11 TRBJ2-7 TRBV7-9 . CASSFASEQYF
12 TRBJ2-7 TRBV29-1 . CSVEENPGGQYF
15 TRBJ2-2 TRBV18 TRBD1 CASSLRQGPAGELFF
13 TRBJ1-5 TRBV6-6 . CATSLGSNQPQHF
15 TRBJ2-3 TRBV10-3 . CAIRATGLGTDTQYF
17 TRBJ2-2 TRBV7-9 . CASSFLPQGPGTGELFF
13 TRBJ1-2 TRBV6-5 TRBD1 CASSYSTGYGYTF
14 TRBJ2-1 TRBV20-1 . CSARDPAGGREQFF
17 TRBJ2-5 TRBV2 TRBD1 CASSRWVDRDPRETQYF
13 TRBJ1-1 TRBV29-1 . CSVEAGMNTEAFF
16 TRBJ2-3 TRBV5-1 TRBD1 CASSFGQGINTDTQYF
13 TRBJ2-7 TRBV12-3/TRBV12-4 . CASRERTSYEQYF
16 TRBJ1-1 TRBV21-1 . CASSKCRRVRNTEAFF
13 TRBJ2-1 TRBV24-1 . CATSDPDRNEQFF
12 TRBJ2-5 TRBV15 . CATSRVSETQYF
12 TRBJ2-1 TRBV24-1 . CATSDLESEQFF
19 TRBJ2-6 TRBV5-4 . CASSLFLRGAVRGANVLTF
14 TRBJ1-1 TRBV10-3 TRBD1 CAISESPGGTEAFF
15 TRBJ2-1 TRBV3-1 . CASSQGPASSNEQFF
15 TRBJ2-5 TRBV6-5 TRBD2 CASSYGLAGQETQYF
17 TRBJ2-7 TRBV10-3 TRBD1 CAISQTPLTGVSYEQYF
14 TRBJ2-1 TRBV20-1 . CSARVASAYNEQFF
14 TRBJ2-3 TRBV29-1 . CSDLKGHLTDTQYF